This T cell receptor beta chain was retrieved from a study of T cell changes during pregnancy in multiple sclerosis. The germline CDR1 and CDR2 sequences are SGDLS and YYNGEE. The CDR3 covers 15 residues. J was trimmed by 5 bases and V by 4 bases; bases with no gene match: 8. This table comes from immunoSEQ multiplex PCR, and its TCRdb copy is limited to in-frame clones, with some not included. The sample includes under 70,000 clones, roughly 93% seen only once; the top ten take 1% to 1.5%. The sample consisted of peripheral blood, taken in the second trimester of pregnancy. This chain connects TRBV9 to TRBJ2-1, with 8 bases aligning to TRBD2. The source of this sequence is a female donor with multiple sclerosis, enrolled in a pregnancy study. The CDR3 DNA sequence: TGTGCCAGCAGCCACCGGGGGGGGGTGGACAATGAGCAGTTCTTC. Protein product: CASSHRGGVDNEQFF.